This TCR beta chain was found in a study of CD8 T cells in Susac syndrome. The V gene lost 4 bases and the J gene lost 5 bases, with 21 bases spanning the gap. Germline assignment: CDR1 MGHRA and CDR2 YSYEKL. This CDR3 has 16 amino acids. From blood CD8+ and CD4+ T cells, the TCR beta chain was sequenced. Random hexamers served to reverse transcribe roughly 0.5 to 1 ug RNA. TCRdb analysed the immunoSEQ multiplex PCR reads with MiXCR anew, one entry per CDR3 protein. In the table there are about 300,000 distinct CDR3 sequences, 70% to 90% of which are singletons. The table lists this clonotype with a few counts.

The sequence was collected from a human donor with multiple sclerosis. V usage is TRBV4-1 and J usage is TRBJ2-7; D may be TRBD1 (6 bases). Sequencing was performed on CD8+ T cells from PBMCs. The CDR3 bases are TGCGCCAGCAGCCCTTCCCCAGGGGCATCTCCGGACGAGCAGTACTTC. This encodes CASSPSPGASPDEQYF.